This T cell receptor beta chain was captured in a study of vaccination effects on CD4 cells after COVID-19. Produced via immunoSEQ multiplex PCR; TCRdb's table is partial and in-frame only. The repertoire holds nearly 45,000 clones, with about 75% as singletons. V lost 3 bases and J lost 2, with 22 bases in between. CDR1 and CDR2 (germline): MNHEY, SMNVEV (reference sequence). This CDR3 has 18 amino acids. The table lists this clone with a count of one. Its antigen is unidentified. ViraFEST used viral peptide pools to expand antigen-specific CD4+ T cells before sequencing. At the end of 9 to 11 days of culture, CD4+ T cells were isolated. This person caught SARS-CoV-2 sometime from March to December 2020, and PCR testing confirmed the infection.

Sequenced here: CD4+ T cells from PBMCs cultured with a peptide pool, sampled before COVID-19 vaccination. The chain has TRBV27 and TRBJ1-2, with D possibly matching TRBD1 (5 bases). The sequence was collected from a human donor who had a prior SARS-CoV-2 infection. CDR3 sequence (DNA): TGTGCCAGCAGTTTCTTAATCCAAGGGAGGGGTGGGAACTATGGCTACACCTTC. This gives the protein CASSFLIQGRGGNYGYTF.